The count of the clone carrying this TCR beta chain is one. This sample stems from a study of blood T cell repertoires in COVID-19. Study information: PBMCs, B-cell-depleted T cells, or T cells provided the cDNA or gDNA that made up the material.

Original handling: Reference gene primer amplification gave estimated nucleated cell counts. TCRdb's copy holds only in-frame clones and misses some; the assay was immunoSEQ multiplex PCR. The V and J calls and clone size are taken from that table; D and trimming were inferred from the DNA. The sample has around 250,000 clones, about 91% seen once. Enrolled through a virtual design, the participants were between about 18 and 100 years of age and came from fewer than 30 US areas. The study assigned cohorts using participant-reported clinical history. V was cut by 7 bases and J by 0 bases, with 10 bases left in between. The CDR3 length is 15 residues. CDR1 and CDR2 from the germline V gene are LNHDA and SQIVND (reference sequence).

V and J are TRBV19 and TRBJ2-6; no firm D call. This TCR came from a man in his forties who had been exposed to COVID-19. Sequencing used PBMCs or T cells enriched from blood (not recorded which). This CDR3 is CASKDSGSGANVLTF. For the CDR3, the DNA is TGTGCCAGTAAAGATAGTGGCTCTGGGGCCAACGTCCTGACTTTC.